This TCR beta chain was sequenced for a study of control samples from healthy donors and cancer patients. Some clones are missing from TCRdb's copy, which holds only in-frame ones; the method was immunoSEQ multiplex PCR. The data hold about 31,000 clones, with roughly 94% observed a single time. CDR1 is MNHEY, CDR2 SVGAGI, per germline. The CDR3 totals 14 residues. V lost 5 bases and J 5 bases, leaving 15 bases between the germline ends. The chain is built from TRBV6-5 and TRBJ1-2; D is uncertain. The receptor's source is a man between 60 and 70 years old in good health. Sequencing was done on a sample of blood. The CDR3 region is CASSRRPGMYGYTF. The DNA for the CDR3 is TGTGCCAGCAGTCGTCGCCCGGGGATGTATGGCTACACCTTC.